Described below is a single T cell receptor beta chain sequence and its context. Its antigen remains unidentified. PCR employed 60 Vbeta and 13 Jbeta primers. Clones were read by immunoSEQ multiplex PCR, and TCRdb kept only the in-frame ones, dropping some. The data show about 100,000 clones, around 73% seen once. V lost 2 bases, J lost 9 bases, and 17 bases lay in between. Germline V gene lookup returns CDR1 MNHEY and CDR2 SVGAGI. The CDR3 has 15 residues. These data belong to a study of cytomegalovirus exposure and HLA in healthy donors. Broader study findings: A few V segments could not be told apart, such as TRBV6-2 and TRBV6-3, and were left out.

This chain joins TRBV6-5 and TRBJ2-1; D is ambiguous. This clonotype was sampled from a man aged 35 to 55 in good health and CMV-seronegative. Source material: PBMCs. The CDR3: CASSYEPPSTAEQFF. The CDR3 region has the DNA TGTGCCAGCAGTTACGAACCACCATCTACCGCTGAGCAGTTCTTC.